Described below is a single TCR beta chain sequence and its context. Antigen: not known. The naive CD8 population came from CD45RO-negative cells selected for CCR7, without terminally differentiated effector memory CD45RA+ cells. The sample belongs to a study of shared clonotypes between healthy human individuals. Study-wide results and limits: Sequencing depth was expected to affect clonotype sharing among donors.

The method was immunoSEQ multiplex PCR; TCRdb's version includes in-frame clones alone and lacks a portion of them. The repertoire consists of about 2.1 million clones, with approximately 94% occurring once and the leading ten covering more than 1.5%. Deletions cut 0 bases from V and 2 bases from J, with 7 bases between. The CDR3 extends over 14 amino acids. The germline V gene has CDR1 SEHNR and CDR2 FQNEAQ (reference sequence). This chain links TRBV7-9 with TRBJ1-1; D remains unclear. Sequencing was done on a sample of naive CD8+ T cells from PBMCs. This clonotype was sampled from a man aged 18 to 30 in good health. Some clones in this sample may be carry-over from other donors' samples. CDR3: CASSLAPSNTEAFF. The CDR3 DNA is TGTGCCAGCAGCTTAGCCCCCTCTAACACTGAAGCTTTCTTT.